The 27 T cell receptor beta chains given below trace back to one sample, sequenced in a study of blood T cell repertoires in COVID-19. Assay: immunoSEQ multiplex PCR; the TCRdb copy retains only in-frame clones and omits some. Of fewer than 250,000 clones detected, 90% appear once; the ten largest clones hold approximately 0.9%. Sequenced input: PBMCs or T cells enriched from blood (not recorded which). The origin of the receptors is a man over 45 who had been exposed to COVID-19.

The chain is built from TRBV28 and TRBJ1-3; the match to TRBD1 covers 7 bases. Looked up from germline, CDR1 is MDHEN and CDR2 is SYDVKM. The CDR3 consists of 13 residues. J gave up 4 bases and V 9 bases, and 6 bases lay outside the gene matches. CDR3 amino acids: CASVRQGGNTIYF. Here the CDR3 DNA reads TGTGCCAGTGTCCGACAGGGAGGAAACACCATATATTTT.

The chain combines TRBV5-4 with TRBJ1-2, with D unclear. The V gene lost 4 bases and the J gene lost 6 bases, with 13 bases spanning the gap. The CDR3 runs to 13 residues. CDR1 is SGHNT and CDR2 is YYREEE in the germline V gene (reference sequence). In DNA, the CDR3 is TGTGCCAGCAGCCCCGATCGGGTTCATGGCTACACCTTC. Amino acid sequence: CASSPDRVHGYTF.

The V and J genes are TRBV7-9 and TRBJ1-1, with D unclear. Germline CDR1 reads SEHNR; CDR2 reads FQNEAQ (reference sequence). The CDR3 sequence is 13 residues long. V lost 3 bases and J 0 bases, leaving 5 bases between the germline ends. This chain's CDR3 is CASSLTMNTEAFF. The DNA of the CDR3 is TGTGCCAGCAGCTTGACAATGAACACTGAAGCTTTCTTT.

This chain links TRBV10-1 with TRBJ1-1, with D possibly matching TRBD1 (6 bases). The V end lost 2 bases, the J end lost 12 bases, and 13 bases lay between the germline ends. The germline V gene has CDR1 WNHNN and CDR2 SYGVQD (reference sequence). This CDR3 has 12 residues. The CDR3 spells CASSESSRGPFF. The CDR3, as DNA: TGCGCCAGCAGTGAGAGTAGCAGGGGCCCTTTCTTT.

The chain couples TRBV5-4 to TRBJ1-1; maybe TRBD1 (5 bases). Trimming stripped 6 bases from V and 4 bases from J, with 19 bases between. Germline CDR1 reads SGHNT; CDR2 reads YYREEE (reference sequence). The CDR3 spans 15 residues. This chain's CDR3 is CASTGGGTSSTEAFF. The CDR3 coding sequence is TGTGCCAGCACCGGAGGCGGGACTTCGAGCACTGAAGCTTTCTTT.

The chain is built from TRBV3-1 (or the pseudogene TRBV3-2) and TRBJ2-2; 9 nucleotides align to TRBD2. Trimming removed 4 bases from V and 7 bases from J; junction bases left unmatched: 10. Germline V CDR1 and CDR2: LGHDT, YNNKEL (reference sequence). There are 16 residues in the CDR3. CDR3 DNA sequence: TGTGCCAGCAGCCCCCGTACTGCGGGGGGGTTCGGGGAGCTGTTTTTT. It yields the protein CASSPRTAGGFGELFF.

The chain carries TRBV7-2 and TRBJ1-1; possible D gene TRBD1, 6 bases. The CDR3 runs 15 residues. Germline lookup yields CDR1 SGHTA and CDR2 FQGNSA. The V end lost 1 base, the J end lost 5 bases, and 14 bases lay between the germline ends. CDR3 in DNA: TGTGCCAGCAGCTTAGGAAGGGGGAGGGTAACTGAAGCTTTCTTT. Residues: CASSLGRGRVTEAFF.

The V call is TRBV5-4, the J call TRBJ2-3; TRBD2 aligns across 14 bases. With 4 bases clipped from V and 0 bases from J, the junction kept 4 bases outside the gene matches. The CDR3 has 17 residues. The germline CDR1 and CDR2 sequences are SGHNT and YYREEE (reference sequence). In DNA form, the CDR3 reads TGTGCCAGCAGCCCGGGGACTAGCGGGAGTAGCACAGATACGCAGTATTTT. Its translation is CASSPGTSGSSTDTQYF.

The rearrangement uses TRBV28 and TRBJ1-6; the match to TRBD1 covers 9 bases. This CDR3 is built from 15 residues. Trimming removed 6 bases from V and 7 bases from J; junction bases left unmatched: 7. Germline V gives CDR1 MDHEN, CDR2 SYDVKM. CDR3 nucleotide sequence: TGTGCCAGCAGACCTTGGACAGGGGAAAATTCACCCCTCCACTTT. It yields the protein CASRPWTGENSPLHF.

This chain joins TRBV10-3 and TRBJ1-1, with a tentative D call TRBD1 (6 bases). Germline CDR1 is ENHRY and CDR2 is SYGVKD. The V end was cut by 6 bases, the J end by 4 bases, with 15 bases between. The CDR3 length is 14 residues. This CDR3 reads CAISEIGGVTEAFF. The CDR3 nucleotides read TGTGCCATCAGCGAGATAGGGGGAGTCACTGAAGCTTTCTTT.

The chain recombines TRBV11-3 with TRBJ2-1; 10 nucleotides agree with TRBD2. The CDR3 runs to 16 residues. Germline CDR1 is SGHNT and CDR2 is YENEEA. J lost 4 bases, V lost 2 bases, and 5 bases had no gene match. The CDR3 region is CASSLSGTSVYNEQFF. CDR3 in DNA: TGTGCCAGCAGCTTATCTGGGACTAGCGTGTACAATGAGCAGTTCTTC.

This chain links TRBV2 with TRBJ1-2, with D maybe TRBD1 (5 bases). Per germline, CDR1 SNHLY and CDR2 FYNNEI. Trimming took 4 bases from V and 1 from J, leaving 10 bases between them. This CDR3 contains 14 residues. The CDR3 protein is CASSGYRSNYGYTF. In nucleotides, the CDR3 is TGTGCCAGCAGTGGTTACAGGAGTAACTATGGCTACACCTTC.

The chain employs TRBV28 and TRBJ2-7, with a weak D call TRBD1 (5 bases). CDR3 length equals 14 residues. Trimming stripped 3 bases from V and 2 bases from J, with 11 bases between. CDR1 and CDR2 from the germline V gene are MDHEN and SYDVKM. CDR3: CASSFLDTTYEQYV. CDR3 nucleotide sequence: TGTGCCAGCAGTTTTTTGGACACGACCTACGAGCAGTACGTC.

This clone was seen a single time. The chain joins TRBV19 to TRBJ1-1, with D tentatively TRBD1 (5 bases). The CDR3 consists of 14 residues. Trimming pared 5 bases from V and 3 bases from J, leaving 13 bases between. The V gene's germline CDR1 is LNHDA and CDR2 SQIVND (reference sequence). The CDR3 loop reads CASSPAGGDTEAFF. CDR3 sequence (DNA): TGTGCCAGTAGTCCGGCGGGGGGGGACACTGAAGCTTTCTTT.

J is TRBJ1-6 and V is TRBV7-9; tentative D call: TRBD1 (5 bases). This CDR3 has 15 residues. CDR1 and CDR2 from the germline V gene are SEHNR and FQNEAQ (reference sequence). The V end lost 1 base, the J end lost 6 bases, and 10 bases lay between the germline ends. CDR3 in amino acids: CASSLGTGRNSPLHF. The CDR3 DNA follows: TGTGCCAGCAGCTTAGGAACAGGCCGTAATTCACCCCTCCACTTT. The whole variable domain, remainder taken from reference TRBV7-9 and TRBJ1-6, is DTGVSQNPRHKITKRGQNVTFRCDPISEHNRLYWYRQTLGQGPEFLTYFQNEAQLEKSRLLSDRFSAERPKGSFSTLEIQRTEQGDSAMYLCASSLGTGRNSPLHFGNGTRLTVT.

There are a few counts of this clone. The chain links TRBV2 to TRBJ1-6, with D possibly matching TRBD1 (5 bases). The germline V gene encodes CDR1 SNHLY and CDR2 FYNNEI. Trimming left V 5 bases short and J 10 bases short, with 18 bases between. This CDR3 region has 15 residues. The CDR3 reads CASSWGDPGGSPLHF. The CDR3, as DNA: TGTGCCAGCAGTTGGGGGGATCCTGGCGGGTCACCCCTCCACTTT.

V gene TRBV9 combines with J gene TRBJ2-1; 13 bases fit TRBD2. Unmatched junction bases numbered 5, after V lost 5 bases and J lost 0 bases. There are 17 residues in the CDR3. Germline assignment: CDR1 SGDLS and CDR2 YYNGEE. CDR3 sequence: CASSGTSGASSYNEQFF. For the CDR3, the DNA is TGTGCCAGCAGTGGGACTAGCGGGGCGAGCTCCTACAATGAGCAGTTCTTC.

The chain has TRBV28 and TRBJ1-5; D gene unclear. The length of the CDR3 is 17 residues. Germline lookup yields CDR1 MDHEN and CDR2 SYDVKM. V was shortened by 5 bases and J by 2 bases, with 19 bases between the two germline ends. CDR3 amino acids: CASSPLRLQMGNQPQHF. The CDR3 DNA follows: TGTGCCAGCAGTCCCCTCAGACTTCAAATGGGCAATCAGCCCCAGCATTTT.

The CDR3, as DNA: TGCGCCAGCAGCGCCCTACAGGGGGTTCTTGGCGAGCAGTACTTC. Its translation is CASSALQGVLGEQYF. The V call is TRBV5-1, the J call TRBJ2-7, with TRBD1 matching over 8 bases. Per germline, CDR1 SGHRS and CDR2 YFSETQ. This CDR3 spans 15 amino acids. The V gene end was trimmed by 4 bases and the J gene end by 6 bases; junction bases not matched to a gene: 12.

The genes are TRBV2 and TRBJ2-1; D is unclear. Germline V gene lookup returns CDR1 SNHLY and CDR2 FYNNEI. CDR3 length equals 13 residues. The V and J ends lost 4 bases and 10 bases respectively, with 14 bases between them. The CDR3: CASSGQNGWEQFF. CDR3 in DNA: TGTGCCAGCAGTGGCCAGAATGGTTGGGAGCAGTTCTTC. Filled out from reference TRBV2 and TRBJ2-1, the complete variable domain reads EPEVTQTPSHQVTQMGQEVILRCVPISNHLYFYWYRQILGQKVEFLVSFYNNEISEKSEIFDDQFSVERPDGSNFTLKIRSTKLEDSAMYFCASSGQNGWEQFFGPGTRLTVL.

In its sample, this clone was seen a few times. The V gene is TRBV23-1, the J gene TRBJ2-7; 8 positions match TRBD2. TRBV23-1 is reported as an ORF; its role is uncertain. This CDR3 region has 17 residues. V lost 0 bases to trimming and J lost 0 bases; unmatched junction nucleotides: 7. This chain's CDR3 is CASSQSKGSGVSYEQYV. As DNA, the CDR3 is TGCGCCAGCAGTCAATCGAAGGGTAGCGGGGTCTCCTACGAGCAGTACGTC.

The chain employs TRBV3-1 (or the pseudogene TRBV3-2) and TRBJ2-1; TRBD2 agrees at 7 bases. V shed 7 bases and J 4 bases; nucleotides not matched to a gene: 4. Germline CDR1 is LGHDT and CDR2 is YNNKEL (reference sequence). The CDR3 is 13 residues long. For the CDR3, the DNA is TGTGCCAGCATGCTAGCGGAGTACAATGAGCAGTTCTTC. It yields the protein CASMLAEYNEQFF.

CDR3 coding DNA: TGCGCCAGCAGCCAAGATCCTGGTCAGGAGACCCAGTACTTC. This translates into CASSQDPGQETQYF. V is TRBV4-1 and J is TRBJ2-5; D remains ambiguous. This CDR3 is 14 amino acids long. The germline gives CDR1 MGHRA, CDR2 YSYEKL. Trimming shortened V by 0 bases and J by 5 bases, and 10 bases separated the two germline ends.

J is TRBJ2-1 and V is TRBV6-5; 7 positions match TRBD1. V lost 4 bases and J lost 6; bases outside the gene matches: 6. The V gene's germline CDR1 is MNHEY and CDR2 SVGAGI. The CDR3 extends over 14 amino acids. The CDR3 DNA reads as TGTGCCAGCAGTTTAGACAGGGTCGGCAATGAGCAGTTCTTC. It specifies CASSLDRVGNEQFF.

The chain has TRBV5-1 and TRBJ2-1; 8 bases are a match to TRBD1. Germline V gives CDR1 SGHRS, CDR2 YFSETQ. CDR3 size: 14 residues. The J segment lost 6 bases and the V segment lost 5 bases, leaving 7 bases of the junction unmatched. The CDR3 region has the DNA TGCGCCAGCAGTTCGGGACAGGTGGGCAATGAGCAGTTCTTC. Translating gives CASSSGQVGNEQFF.

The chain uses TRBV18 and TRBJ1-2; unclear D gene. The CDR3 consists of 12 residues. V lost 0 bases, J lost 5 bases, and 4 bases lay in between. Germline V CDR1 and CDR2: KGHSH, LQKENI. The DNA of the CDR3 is TGTGCCAGCTCACCACCCCAATATGGCTACACCTTC. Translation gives CASSPPQYGYTF.

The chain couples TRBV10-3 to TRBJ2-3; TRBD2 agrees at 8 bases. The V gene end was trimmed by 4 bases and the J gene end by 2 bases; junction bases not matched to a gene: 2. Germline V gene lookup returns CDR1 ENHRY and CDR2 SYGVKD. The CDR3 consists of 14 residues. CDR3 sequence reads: CAISVGGDTDTQYF. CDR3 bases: TGTGCCATCAGTGTCGGGGGGGACACAGATACGCAGTATTTT.